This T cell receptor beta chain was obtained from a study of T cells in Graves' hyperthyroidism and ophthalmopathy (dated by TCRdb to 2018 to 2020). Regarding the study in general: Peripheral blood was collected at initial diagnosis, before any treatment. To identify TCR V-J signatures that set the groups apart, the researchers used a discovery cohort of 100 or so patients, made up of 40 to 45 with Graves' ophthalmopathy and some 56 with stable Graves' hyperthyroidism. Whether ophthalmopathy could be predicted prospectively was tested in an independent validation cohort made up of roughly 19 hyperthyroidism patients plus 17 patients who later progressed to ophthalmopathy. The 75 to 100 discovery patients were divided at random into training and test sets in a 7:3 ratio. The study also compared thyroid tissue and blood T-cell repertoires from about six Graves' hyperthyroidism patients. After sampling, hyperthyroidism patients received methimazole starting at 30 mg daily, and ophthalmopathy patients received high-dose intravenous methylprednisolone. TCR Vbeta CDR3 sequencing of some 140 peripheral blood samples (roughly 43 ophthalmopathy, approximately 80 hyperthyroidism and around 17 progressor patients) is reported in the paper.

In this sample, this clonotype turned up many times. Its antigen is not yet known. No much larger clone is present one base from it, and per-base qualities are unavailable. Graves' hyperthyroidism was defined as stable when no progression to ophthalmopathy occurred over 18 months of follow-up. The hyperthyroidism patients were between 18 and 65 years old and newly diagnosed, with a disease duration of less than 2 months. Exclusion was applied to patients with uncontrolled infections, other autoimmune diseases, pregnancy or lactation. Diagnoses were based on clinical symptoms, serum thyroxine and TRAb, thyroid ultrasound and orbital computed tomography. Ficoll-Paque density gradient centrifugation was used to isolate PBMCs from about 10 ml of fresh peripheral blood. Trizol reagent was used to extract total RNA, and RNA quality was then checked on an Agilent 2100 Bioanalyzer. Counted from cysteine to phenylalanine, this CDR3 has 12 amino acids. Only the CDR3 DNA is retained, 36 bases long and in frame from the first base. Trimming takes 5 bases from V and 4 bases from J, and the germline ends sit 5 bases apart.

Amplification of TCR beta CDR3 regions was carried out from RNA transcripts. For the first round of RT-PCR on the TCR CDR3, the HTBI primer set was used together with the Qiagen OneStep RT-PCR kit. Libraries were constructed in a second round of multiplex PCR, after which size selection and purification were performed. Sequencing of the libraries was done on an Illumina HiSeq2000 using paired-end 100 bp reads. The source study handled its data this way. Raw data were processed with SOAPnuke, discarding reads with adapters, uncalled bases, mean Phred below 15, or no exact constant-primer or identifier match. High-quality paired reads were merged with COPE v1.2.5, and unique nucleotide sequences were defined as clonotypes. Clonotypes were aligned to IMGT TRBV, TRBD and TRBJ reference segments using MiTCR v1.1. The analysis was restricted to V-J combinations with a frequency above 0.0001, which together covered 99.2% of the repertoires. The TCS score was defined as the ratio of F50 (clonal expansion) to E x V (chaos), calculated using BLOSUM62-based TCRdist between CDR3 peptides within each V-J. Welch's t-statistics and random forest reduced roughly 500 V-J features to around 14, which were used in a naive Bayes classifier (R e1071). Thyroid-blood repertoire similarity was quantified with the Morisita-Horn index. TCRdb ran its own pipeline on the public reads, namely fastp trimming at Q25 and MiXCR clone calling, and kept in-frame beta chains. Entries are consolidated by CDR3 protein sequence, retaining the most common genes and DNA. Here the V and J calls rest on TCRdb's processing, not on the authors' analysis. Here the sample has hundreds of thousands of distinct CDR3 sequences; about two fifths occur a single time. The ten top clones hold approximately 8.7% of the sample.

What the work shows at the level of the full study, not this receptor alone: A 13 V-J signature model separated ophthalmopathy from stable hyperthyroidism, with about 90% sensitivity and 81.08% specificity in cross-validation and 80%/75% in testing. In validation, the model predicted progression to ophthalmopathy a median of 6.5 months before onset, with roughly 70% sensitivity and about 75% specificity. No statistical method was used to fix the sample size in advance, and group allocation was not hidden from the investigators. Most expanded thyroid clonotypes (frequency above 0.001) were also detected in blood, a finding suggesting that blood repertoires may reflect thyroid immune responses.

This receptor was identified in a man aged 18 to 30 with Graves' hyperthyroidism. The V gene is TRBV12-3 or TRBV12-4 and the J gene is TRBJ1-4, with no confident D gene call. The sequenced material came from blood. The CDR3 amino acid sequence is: CASSQNNEKLFF. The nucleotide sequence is TGTGCCAGCAGTCAAAATAATGAAAAACTGTTTTTT.